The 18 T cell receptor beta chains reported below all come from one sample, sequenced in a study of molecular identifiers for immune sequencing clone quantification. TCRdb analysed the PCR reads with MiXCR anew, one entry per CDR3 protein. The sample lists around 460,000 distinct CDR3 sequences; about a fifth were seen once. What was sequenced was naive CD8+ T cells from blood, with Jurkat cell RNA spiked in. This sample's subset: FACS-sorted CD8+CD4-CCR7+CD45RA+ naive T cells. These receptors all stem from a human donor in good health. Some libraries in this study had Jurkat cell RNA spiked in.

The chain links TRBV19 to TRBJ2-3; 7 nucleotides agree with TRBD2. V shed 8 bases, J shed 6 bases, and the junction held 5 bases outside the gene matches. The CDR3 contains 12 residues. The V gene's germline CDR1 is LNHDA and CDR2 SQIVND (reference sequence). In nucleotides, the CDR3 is TGTGCCAGTCGGGAGGCAGGGGATACGCAGTATTTT. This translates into CASREAGDTQYF.

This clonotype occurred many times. DNA for the CDR3: TGTGCCAGCAGCCGGGGACTAGCGGGAGAGGGCGAGCAGTACTTC. Its protein is CASSRGLAGEGEQYF. The chain recombines TRBV27 with TRBJ2-7, with 14 bases matching TRBD2. This CDR3 comprises 15 residues. V trimming: 6 bases; J trimming: 6 bases; junction bases outside the gene matches: 7. CDR1 MNHEY and CDR2 SMNVEV come from the germline V gene (reference sequence).

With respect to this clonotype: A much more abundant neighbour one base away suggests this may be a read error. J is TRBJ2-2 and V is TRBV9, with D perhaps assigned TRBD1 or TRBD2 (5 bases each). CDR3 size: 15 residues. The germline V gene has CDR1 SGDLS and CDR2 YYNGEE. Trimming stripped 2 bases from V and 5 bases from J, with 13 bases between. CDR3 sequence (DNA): TGTGCCAGCAGCGTCTTCCGGGGCGGGACCGGGGAGCTGTTTTTT. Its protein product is CASSVFRGGTGELFF.

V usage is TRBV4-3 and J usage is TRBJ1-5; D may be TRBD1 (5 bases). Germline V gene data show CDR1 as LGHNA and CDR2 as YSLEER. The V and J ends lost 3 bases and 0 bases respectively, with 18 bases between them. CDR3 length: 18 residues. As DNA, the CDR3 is TGCGCCAGCAGCCAGGCCCTCCAGGGAAGCGGTAGCAATCAGCCCCAGCATTTT. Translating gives CASSQALQGSGSNQPQHF.

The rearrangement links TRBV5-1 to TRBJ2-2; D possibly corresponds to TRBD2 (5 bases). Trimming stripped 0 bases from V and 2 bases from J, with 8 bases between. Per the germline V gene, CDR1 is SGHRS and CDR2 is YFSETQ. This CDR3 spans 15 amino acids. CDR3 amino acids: CASSLAGVNTGELFF. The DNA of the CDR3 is TGCGCCAGCAGCTTGGCCGGGGTAAACACCGGGGAGCTGTTTTTT.

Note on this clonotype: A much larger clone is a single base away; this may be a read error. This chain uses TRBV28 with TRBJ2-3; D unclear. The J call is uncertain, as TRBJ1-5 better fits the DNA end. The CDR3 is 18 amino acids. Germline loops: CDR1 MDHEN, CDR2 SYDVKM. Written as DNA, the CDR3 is TGTGCCAGCAGTCCAACCTCCGTAGCTATTGCTAGCACAGATACGCAGCATTTT. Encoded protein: CASSPTSVAIASTDTQHF.

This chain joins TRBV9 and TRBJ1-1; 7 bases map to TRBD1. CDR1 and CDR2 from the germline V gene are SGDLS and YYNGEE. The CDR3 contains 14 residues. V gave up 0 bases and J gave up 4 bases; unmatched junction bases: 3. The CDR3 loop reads CASSVEGQITEAFF. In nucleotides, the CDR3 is TGTGCCAGCAGCGTAGAGGGACAGATCACTGAAGCTTTCTTT.

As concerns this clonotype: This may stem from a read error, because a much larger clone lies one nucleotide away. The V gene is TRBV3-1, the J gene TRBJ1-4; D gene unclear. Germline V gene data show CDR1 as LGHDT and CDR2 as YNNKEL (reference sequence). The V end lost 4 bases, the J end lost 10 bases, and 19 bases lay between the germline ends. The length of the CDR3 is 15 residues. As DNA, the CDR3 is TGTGCCAGCAGCCGAAGCTTGGACCATGATGGAAAACTGTTTTTT. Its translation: CASSRSLDHDGKLFF.

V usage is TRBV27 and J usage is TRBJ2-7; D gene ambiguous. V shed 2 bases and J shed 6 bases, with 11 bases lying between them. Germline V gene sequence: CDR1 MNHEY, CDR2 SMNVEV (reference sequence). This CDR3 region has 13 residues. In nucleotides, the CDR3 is TGTGCCAGCAGTTTAGTTCCCGTGAGCGAGCAGTACGTC. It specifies CASSLVPVSEQYV.

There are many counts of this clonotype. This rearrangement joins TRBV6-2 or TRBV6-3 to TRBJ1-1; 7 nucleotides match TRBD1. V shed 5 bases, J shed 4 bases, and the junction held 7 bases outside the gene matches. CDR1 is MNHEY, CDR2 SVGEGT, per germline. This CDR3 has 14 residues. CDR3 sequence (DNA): TGTGCCAGCAGTACCGACAGGGCTGGCACTGAAGCTTTCTTT. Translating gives CASSTDRAGTEAFF.

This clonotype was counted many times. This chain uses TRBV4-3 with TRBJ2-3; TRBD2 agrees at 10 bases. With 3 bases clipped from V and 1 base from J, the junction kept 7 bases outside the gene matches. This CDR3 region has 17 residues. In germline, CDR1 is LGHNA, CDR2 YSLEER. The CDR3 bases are TGCGCCAGCAGCCATCAGACCGGGACTAGCGGCACAGATACGCAGTATTTT. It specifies CASSHQTGTSGTDTQYF.

In nucleotides, the CDR3 is TGTGCCACCAGTGATTTGCACGGCATCCGCACAGATACGCAGTATTTT. Its protein product is CATSDLHGIRTDTQYF. The chain carries TRBV24-1 and TRBJ2-3; D unresolved. Looked up from germline, CDR1 is KGHDR and CDR2 is SFDVKD. This CDR3 region has 16 residues. Trimming left V 0 bases short and J 1 base short, with 10 bases between.

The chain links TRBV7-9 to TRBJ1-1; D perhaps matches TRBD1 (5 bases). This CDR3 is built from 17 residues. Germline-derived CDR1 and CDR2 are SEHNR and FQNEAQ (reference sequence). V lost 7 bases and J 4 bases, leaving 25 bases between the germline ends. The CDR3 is CASNTYRPGIRLTEAFF. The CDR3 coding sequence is TGTGCCAGCAACACATATCGTCCAGGGATTAGGCTCACTGAAGCTTTCTTT.

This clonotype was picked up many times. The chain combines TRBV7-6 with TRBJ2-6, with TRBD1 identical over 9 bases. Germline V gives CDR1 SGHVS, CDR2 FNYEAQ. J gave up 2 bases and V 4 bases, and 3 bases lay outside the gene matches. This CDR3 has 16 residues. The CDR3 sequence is CASSSRTGAGANVLTF. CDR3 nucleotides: TGTGCCAGCAGCTCCCGGACAGGGGCTGGGGCCAACGTCCTGACTTTC. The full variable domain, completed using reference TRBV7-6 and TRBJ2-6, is GAGVSQSPRYKVTKRGQDVALRCDPISGHVSLYWYRQALGQGPEFLTYFNYEAQQDKSGLPNDRFSAERPEGSISTLTIQRTEQRDSAMYRCASSSRTGAGANVLTFGAGSRLTVL.

Written as DNA, the CDR3 is TGTGCCAGCAGTTCAACAAGTCAGGGGGCGCGTAACTATGGCTACACCTTC. Its translation: CASSSTSQGARNYGYTF. This chain connects TRBV27 to TRBJ1-2; 8 nucleotides line up with TRBD1. The germline gives CDR1 MNHEY, CDR2 SMNVEV (reference sequence). The CDR3 contains 17 residues. V trimming: 4 bases; J trimming: 1 base; junction bases outside the gene matches: 11.

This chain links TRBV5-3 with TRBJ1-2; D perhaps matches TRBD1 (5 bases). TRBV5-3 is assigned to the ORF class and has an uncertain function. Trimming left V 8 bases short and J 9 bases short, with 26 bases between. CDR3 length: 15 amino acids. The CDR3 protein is CASSLPGPTNYSYTF. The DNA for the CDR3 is TGTGCCAGCAGCCTACCGGGACCGACGAATTATAGCTACACCTTC.

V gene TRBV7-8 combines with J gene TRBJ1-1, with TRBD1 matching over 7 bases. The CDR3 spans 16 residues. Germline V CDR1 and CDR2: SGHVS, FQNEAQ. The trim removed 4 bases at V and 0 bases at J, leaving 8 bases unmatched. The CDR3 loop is CASSSAPDRMNTEAFF. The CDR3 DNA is TGTGCCAGCAGCTCGGCCCCGGACAGGATGAACACTGAAGCTTTCTTT.

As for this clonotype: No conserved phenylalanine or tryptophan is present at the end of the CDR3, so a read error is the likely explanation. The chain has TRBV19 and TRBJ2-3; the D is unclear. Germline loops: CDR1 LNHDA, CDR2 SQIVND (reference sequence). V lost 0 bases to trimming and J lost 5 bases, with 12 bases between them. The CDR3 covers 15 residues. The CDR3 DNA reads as TGTGCCAGTAGTATAGACCGGTATTCGGGAGATACGCAGTATTCT. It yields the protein CASSIDRYSGDTQYS.